The 18 T cell receptor beta chains presented below share a single source sample, sequenced in a study of blood T cell repertoires in COVID-19 (dated by TCRdb to the early 2020s). Libraries came from the immunoSEQ multiplex PCR assay. Drawn from immuneACCESS, this table holds only the in-frame rearrangements with V and J called that TCRdb kept. Clones are partly lost; checked studies trace under half to an unresolved V gene and leave the rest unexplained. The sample table lists under 250,000 clones, more than 75% of them with a count of one. Clones ranked in the top ten supply about 9.9% of the sample. The sample comprised peripheral blood. The origin of the receptors is a man in his fifties with COVID-19, enrolled during active disease.

This clone has just a few counts. The chain combines TRBV18 with TRBJ2-5; D might be TRBD1 (6 bases). From germline, CDR1 is KGHSH and CDR2 LQKENI. The CDR3 contains 17 residues. With 3 bases removed from V and 1 base from J, the gap between germline ends came to 18 bases. CDR3 sequence: CASSPRGAGAFQETQYF. In DNA form, the CDR3 reads TGTGCCAGCTCACCTCGGGGAGCAGGGGCTTTCCAAGAGACCCAGTACTTC.

This clone has a single count. CDR3 DNA: TGTGCCACCAGTGGGGGCAGGTTCGATAGCAATCAGCCCCAGCATTTT. It translates to CATSGGRFDSNQPQHF. The chain carries TRBV24-1 and TRBJ1-5, with D perhaps TRBD1 (5 bases). Trimming removed 5 bases from V and 0 bases from J, with 13 bases in between. Germline CDR1 KGHDR, CDR2 SFDVKD. This CDR3 has 16 residues.

The genes are TRBV2 and TRBJ1-5; TRBD1 matches 8 bases. The germline V gene encodes CDR1 SNHLY and CDR2 FYNNEI. V was pared by 4 bases and J by 3 bases, with 5 bases of the junction left unmatched. There are 15 residues in the CDR3. The CDR3, as DNA: TGTGCCAGCAGTGTGTGGACAGGGTCCAATCAGCCCCAGCATTTT. It is translated as CASSVWTGSNQPQHF.

The gene calls are TRBV6-1 and TRBJ2-1; 7 bases line up with TRBD2. Losses at the gene ends were 3 bases for V and 6 bases for J; bases not matched to a gene: 8. CDR1 and CDR2 from the germline V gene are MNHNS and SASEGT. The CDR3 covers 15 residues. The CDR3 DNA is TGTGCCAGCAGTGACCTGGGGGGGACTCTCAATGAGCAGTTCTTC. Protein: CASSDLGGTLNEQFF.

This rearrangement joins TRBV5-1 to TRBJ1-5; 12 bases fit TRBD1. The CDR3 spans 14 residues. V shed 4 bases and J 10 bases; nucleotides not matched to a gene: 6. CDR1 is SGHRS, CDR2 YFSETQ, per germline. The CDR3 spells CASSRGTGGQPQHF. Written as DNA, the CDR3 is TGCGCCAGCAGCCGAGGGACAGGGGGCCAACCCCAGCATTTT.

This chain connects TRBV18 to TRBJ1-1; a weak D match, TRBD1 (6 bases). This CDR3 region has 15 residues. Per the germline V gene, CDR1 is KGHSH and CDR2 is LQKENI. Trimming removed 3 bases from V and 1 base from J, with 12 bases in between. The CDR3 region has the DNA TGTGCCAGCTCACCGGACGGACAGCCGAACACTGAAGCTTTCTTT. It specifies CASSPDGQPNTEAFF.

The chain uses TRBV7-2 and TRBJ1-5; D is perhaps TRBD1 (5 bases). The CDR3 has 15 residues. Germline V lookup: CDR1 SGHTA, CDR2 FQGNSA. Trimming removed 1 base from V and 1 base from J, with 8 bases in between. The CDR3 reads CASSLEGRSNQPQHF. CDR3 in DNA: TGTGCCAGCAGCTTAGAGGGGAGGAGCAATCAGCCCCAGCATTTT. Filled out from reference TRBV7-2 and TRBJ1-5, the complete variable domain reads GAGVSQSPSNKVTEKGKDVELRCDPISGHTALYWYRQSLGQGLEFLIYFQGNSAPDKSGLPSDRFSAERTGGSVSTLTIQRTQQEDSAVYLCASSLEGRSNQPQHFGDGTRLSIL.

V usage is TRBV4-2 and J usage is TRBJ1-4; 9 bases match TRBD1. The CDR3 totals 15 residues. Germline lookup yields CDR1 LGHNA and CDR2 YNFKEQ. Trimming at V came to 2 bases and at J to 7 bases, leaving 5 bases not matched to a gene. For the CDR3, the DNA is TGTGCCAGCAGCCAAACACAGGGGGCGGGTGAAAAACTGTTTTTT. It yields the protein CASSQTQGAGEKLFF.

This chain uses TRBV15 with TRBJ1-1; D is unclear. The CDR3 runs 13 residues. Germline values: CDR1 LNHNV, CDR2 YYDKDF (reference sequence). V lost 2 bases and J lost 1, with 5 bases in between. CDR3 region: CATSRTTNTEAFF. In DNA form, the CDR3 reads TGTGCCACCAGCAGAACAACGAACACTGAAGCTTTCTTT.

CDR3 bases: TGTGCCACCAACCCCCCCGGGGTGGGACTTAAGTTCTTC. Translation gives CATNPPGVGLKFF. This chain uses TRBV12-3 or TRBV12-4 with TRBJ2-1, with TRBD2 as a possible D gene (6 bases). V dropped 10 bases and J dropped 14 bases, with 24 bases sitting between them. This CDR3 comprises 13 residues.

The rearrangement joins TRBV5-6 to TRBJ1-4; D is possibly TRBD1 (5 bases). V was cut by 4 bases and J by 4 bases, with 14 bases left in between. Per germline, CDR1 SGHDT and CDR2 YYEEEE. The CDR3 has 15 amino acids. The CDR3 reads CASSPGGSINEKLFF. The CDR3 DNA sequence: TGTGCCAGCAGCCCGGGGGGGTCCATTAATGAAAAACTGTTTTTT.

V gene TRBV7-9 combines with J gene TRBJ2-3; 11 bases line up with TRBD1. This CDR3 spans 17 amino acids. The trim removed 3 bases at V and 4 bases at J, leaving 9 bases unmatched. The germline V gene has CDR1 SEHNR and CDR2 FQNEAQ (reference sequence). Written as DNA, the CDR3 is TGTGCCAGCAGCTTGGACCCGGGACAGGGGGGTCCAGATACGCAGTATTTT. Its translation: CASSLDPGQGGPDTQYF.

The rearrangement links TRBV6-2 or TRBV6-3 to TRBJ2-1; 13 nucleotides match TRBD2. The germline CDR1 and CDR2 sequences are MNHEY and SVGEGT. The CDR3 consists of 17 residues. The junction had 11 bases not matched to a gene; V was cut back by 6 bases and J by 6 bases. The CDR3 DNA reads TGTGCCAGCAGCCCTCCCCCACTAGCGGGAGGGCCCAATGAGCAGTTCTTC. As protein: CASSPPPLAGGPNEQFF.

V is TRBV5-1 and J is TRBJ1-2, with D tentatively TRBD1 (5 bases). The CDR3 contains 13 residues. Germline CDR1 is SGHRS and CDR2 is YFSETQ. Trimming stripped 4 bases from V and 3 bases from J, with 10 bases between. The CDR3: CASSVTGDYGYTF. The CDR3 coding sequence is TGCGCCAGCAGCGTAACGGGGGACTATGGCTACACCTTC.

This clone came up a few times. The J gene is TRBJ1-2, the V gene TRBV6-5, with 7 bases fitting TRBD1. The V gene's germline CDR1 is MNHEY and CDR2 SVGAGI. This CDR3 is built from 14 residues. Unmatched junction bases numbered 8, after V lost 7 bases and J lost 3 bases. CDR3 DNA: TGTGCCAGCACGTCTTCAGGGGGTCACTATGGCTACACCTTC. Its translation: CASTSSGGHYGYTF.

V is TRBV4-1 and J is TRBJ1-2; no clear D. Trimming took 4 bases from V and 0 from J, leaving 18 bases between them. The CDR3 sequence is 17 residues long. In germline, CDR1 is MGHRA, CDR2 YSYEKL. The CDR3 region is CASSPISVSPSNYGYTF. The CDR3 DNA sequence: TGCGCCAGCAGCCCGATAAGCGTTTCACCCTCTAACTATGGCTACACCTTC.

In its sample, this clone was seen once. The chain links TRBV11-2 to TRBJ1-3; 11 bases line up with TRBD1. The length of the CDR3 is 19 residues. Germline-derived CDR1 and CDR2 are SGHAT and FQNNGV. V shed 5 bases and J 1 base; nucleotides not matched to a gene: 13. CDR3: CASSRRLRGQGASGNTIYF. CDR3 DNA sequence: TGTGCCAGCAGCCGGCGCCTCCGAGGACAGGGGGCGTCTGGAAACACCATATATTTT. Looking up the rest from reference TRBV11-2 and TRBJ1-3 gives the full variable domain: EAGVAQSPRYKIIEKRQSVAFWCNPISGHATLYWYQQILGQGPKLLIQFQNNGVVDDSQLPKDRFSAERLKGVDSTLKIQPAKLEDSAVYLCASSRRLRGQGASGNTIYFGEGSWLTVV.

The chain uses TRBV6-5 and TRBJ2-5, with D perhaps matching TRBD2 (5 bases). CDR3 length: 13 residues. Germline loops: CDR1 MNHEY, CDR2 SVGAGI. V was trimmed by 5 bases and J by 5 bases, leaving 12 bases between them. The CDR3 spells CASSPGIRETQYF. CDR3 nucleotides: TGTGCCAGCAGTCCGGGAATCCGGGAGACCCAGTACTTC.